These 27 T cell receptor beta chains were sequenced from one sample in a study of T-cell reconstitution after alpha-beta-depleted transplantation in children. The authors prepared the TCRbeta library with unique molecular identifiers. Each CDR3 protein is one row after TCRdb ran MiXCR on the PCR reads. This sample has hundreds of thousands of distinct CDR3 sequences, with about an eighth found just once. The material sequenced was PBMCs, taken before TCRalphabeta/CD19-depleted stem cell transplant. These receptors all stem from a girl under 10 years old with congenital amegakaryocytic thrombocytopenia, due to receive a stem cell transplant.

The sample holds a few counts of this clonotype. This sequence joins TRBV4-1 and TRBJ1-3, with 8 positions matching TRBD1. J was trimmed by 4 bases and V by 3 bases; bases with no gene match: 20. CDR1 and CDR2 (germline): MGHRA, YSYEKL. The CDR3 has 20 amino acids. CDR3 in amino acids: CASSQAPGQGLGGPGNTIYF. The DNA for the CDR3 is TGCGCCAGCAGCCAGGCCCCCGGACAGGGTCTCGGTGGGCCGGGAAACACCATATATTTT.

This clonotype was picked up many times. This chain uses TRBV15 with TRBJ2-2; D not certain. Germline-derived CDR1 and CDR2 are LNHNV and YYDKDF (reference sequence). The CDR3 consists of 16 residues. V was pared by 0 bases and J by 9 bases, with 17 bases between. The CDR3 nucleotides are TGTGCCACCAGCAGAGATCTCCTAGTAGGGTTCCGGGAGCTGTTTTTT. Its translation is CATSRDLLVGFRELFF. The complete variable domain, with remaining parts taken from reference TRBV15 and TRBJ2-2, reads DAMVIQNPRYQVTQFGKPVTLSCSQTLNHNVMYWYQQKSSQAPKLLFHYYDKDFNNEADTPDNFQSRRPNTSFCFLDIRSPGLGDTAMYLCATSRDLLVGFRELFFGEGSRLTVL.

This clonotype was counted many times. CDR3 sequence: CSAPYGGGYTF. The CDR3 DNA is TGCAGCGCACCTTATGGAGGCGGCTACACCTTC. The rearrangement links TRBV29-1 to TRBJ1-2; D is undetermined. The CDR3 covers 11 residues. V was shortened by 7 bases and J by 8 bases, with 14 bases between the two germline ends. From germline, CDR1 is SQVTM and CDR2 ANQGSEA.

Many counts were recorded for this clonotype. The J gene is TRBJ1-2, the V gene TRBV20-1; perhaps TRBD1 as D (6 bases). Trimming stripped 6 bases from V and 7 bases from J, with 15 bases between. CDR3 length equals 12 residues. Per germline, CDR1 DFQATT and CDR2 SNEGSKA (reference sequence). CDR3 sequence reads: CSAREQGGGYTF. The CDR3 DNA reads as TGCAGTGCGCGAGAACAGGGAGGTGGCTACACCTTC.

There are many counts of this clonotype. The CDR3 DNA is TGTGCCAGCAGTATGACTAGCCCTCCCCGTTATGAGCAGTTCTTC. As protein: CASSMTSPPRYEQFF. The chain links TRBV12-3 or TRBV12-4 to TRBJ2-1, with 7 nucleotides matching TRBD2. The CDR3 is 15 amino acids. V dropped 5 bases and J dropped 8; count of bases not matched to a gene: 12.

J is TRBJ1-1 and V is TRBV30; 7 bases align to TRBD1. This CDR3 region has 12 residues. In germline, CDR1 is GTSNPN, CDR2 SVGIG (reference sequence). After removal of 2 bases from V and 7 bases from J, the junction contained 4 bases not matched to a gene. DNA for the CDR3: TGTGCCTGGAGTTCAGGGGGTAGTGAAGCTTTCTTT. It codes for CAWSSGGSEAFF.

This clonotype was found a few times. The genes are TRBV5-1 and TRBJ2-5; tentative D call: TRBD2 (5 bases). Germline-derived CDR1 and CDR2 are SGHRS and YFSETQ. Trimming cost V 6 bases and J 5 bases, with 17 bases left between them. The CDR3 has 14 amino acids. The CDR3 DNA follows: TGCGCCAGCAAGGAGGACCCCAACACGGAGACCCAGTACTTC. This sequence encodes CASKEDPNTETQYF. The complete variable domain, with remaining parts taken from reference TRBV5-1 and TRBJ2-5, reads KAGVTQTPRYLIKTRGQQVTLSCSPISGHRSVSWYQQTPGQGLQFLFEYFSETQRNKGNFPGRFSGRQFSNSRSEMNVSTLELGDSALYLCASKEDPNTETQYFGPGTRLLVL.

The chain employs TRBV3-1 and TRBJ2-3; D remains ambiguous. Germline loops: CDR1 LGHDT, CDR2 YNNKEL (reference sequence). The CDR3 contains 14 residues. V shed 0 bases and J shed 4 bases, with 8 bases lying between them. The CDR3, as DNA: TGTGCCAGCAGCCAAGATCAGGCTGCAGATACGCAGTATTTT. Residues: CASSQDQAADTQYF.

This clonotype was counted at least ten times. The chain links TRBV9 to TRBJ2-2; the D gene is possibly TRBD2 (5 bases). Per the germline V gene, CDR1 is SGDLS and CDR2 is YYNGEE. V was clipped by 1 base and J by 5 bases, with 12 bases between them. CDR3 length: 15 residues. CDR3 loop: CASSVREIPTGELFF. The DNA for the CDR3 is TGTGCCAGCAGCGTAAGGGAGATTCCGACCGGGGAGCTGTTTTTT.

There are a few counts of this clonotype. This chain joins TRBV5-1 and TRBJ2-7; 12 bases fit TRBD2. Germline V lookup: CDR1 SGHRS, CDR2 YFSETQ. J gave up 3 bases and V 0 bases, and 4 bases lay outside the gene matches. There are 16 residues in the CDR3. CDR3 DNA: TGCGCCAGCAGCTTGGTGACTAGCGGGAGTATCTACGAGCAGTACTTC. Translated, it gives CASSLVTSGSIYEQYF.

The CDR3 spells CASRQTGGSVTGELFF. CDR3 sequence (DNA): TGCGCCAGCCGACAAACAGGGGGCTCCGTCACCGGGGAGCTGTTTTTT. The chain joins TRBV5-1 to TRBJ2-2, with 9 bases aligning to TRBD1. The V gene's germline CDR1 is SGHRS and CDR2 YFSETQ. This CDR3 has 16 amino acids. V dropped 7 bases and J dropped 4; count of bases not matched to a gene: 11.

V gene TRBV19 combines with J gene TRBJ2-1; perhaps TRBD2 as D (6 bases). V gave up 3 bases and J gave up 5 bases, with 14 bases separating them. The CDR3 consists of 15 residues. Germline V gene data show CDR1 as LNHDA and CDR2 as SQIVND (reference sequence). CDR3 DNA sequence: TGTGCCAGTAGTATCTCGCGGGGAGGTCACAATGAGCAGTTCTTC. Translation: CASSISRGGHNEQFF.

This clonotype came up many times. This sequence joins TRBV5-6 and TRBJ2-5; no clear D. CDR3 length: 14 residues. V lost 1 base and J lost 5, with 12 bases in between. Germline V gene sequence: CDR1 SGHDT, CDR2 YYEEEE. In nucleotides, the CDR3 is TGTGCCAGCAGCTTGTACGGACCCGCGGAGACCCAGTACTTC. Its translation: CASSLYGPAETQYF.

In its sample, this clonotype was seen a few times. This chain joins TRBV28 and TRBJ2-1; 7 nucleotides match TRBD2. Germline V CDR1 and CDR2: MDHEN, SYDVKM. CDR3 size: 17 residues. Losses at the gene ends were 8 bases for V and 5 bases for J; bases not matched to a gene: 18. CDR3 residues: CASGPAAREYPHNEQFF. The CDR3 region has the DNA TGTGCCAGCGGCCCCGCGGCGCGGGAGTATCCCCACAATGAGCAGTTCTTC.

This chain uses TRBV5-1 with TRBJ1-1; D unclear. Germline lookup yields CDR1 SGHRS and CDR2 YFSETQ. V was pared by 0 bases and J by 3 bases, with 12 bases between. The CDR3 consists of 15 residues. The CDR3 region is CASSLDGPWYTEAFF. The CDR3 DNA follows: TGCGCCAGCAGCTTGGACGGCCCCTGGTACACTGAAGCTTTCTTT.

This clonotype was counted only a few times. The CDR3 DNA is TGTGCCAGCAGTTCGACAGGGCAGGGCACAGATACGCAGTATTTT. Amino acid sequence: CASSSTGQGTDTQYF. V and J are TRBV12-3 or TRBV12-4 and TRBJ2-3, with TRBD1 identical over 7 bases. CDR3 size: 15 residues. V shed 4 bases and J 1 base; nucleotides not matched to a gene: 5.

This clonotype was seen a few times. J is TRBJ1-4 and V is TRBV10-1, with D possibly TRBD1 on 6 matching bases. CDR3 length: 14 residues. The germline V and J ends were trimmed by 6 bases and 8 bases, with 16 bases remaining between them. Germline CDR1 reads WNHNN; CDR2 reads SYGVQD (reference sequence). CDR3: CASSMTGKAEKLFF. The DNA of the CDR3 is TGCGCCAGCAGCATGACAGGAAAGGCGGAAAAACTGTTTTTT.

This clonotype was counted only a few times. The genes are TRBV5-1 and TRBJ2-5; 7 nucleotides align to TRBD2. The ends lost 4 bases at V and 5 bases at J; junction bases unmatched: 17. The CDR3 has 17 residues. CDR1 and CDR2 from the germline V gene are SGHRS and YFSETQ. CDR3 bases: TGCGCCAGCAGCCAACGACTAGCAGGGCCGCCACCGGAGACCCAGTACTTC. Translated, it gives CASSQRLAGPPPETQYF.

This clonotype was seen ten or more times. The chain combines TRBV29-1 with TRBJ2-1; 10 nucleotides match TRBD2. J was trimmed by 7 bases and V by 3 bases; bases with no gene match: 6. Looked up from germline, CDR1 is SQVTM and CDR2 is ANQGSEA. The CDR3 runs to 14 residues. As DNA, the CDR3 is TGCAGCGTTGACCCGAGCGGGAGGGGTAATGAGCAGTTCTTC. It is translated as CSVDPSGRGNEQFF.

This clonotype came up many times. The rearrangement joins TRBV29-1 to TRBJ1-1, with 9 positions matching TRBD1. Losses at the gene ends were 4 bases for V and 2 bases for J; bases not matched to a gene: 8. CDR1 and CDR2 (germline): SQVTM, ANQGSEA. The CDR3 contains 15 residues. CDR3 region: CSVVDRGKVNTEAFF. The CDR3 bases are TGCAGCGTTGTAGACAGGGGGAAAGTTAACACTGAAGCTTTCTTT.

This clonotype was detected only once. A much larger clone differs by one base, so this may be a read error. The chain has TRBV12-3 or TRBV12-4 and TRBJ2-7, with a weak D call TRBD1 (5 bases). The CDR3 is made up of 15 amino acids. The CDR3 region has the DNA TGTGCCGGCAGTTCACTTGCGACAGCAGGCTACGAGCAGTACTTC. It translates to CAGSSLATAGYEQYF.

This clonotype was counted only a few times. The genes are TRBV6-1 and TRBJ1-6, with TRBD1 identical over 8 bases. The junction had 9 bases not matched to a gene; V was cut back by 6 bases and J by 8 bases. CDR3 length equals 15 residues. Germline values: CDR1 MNHNS, CDR2 SASEGT. In DNA form, the CDR3 reads TGTGCCAGCAGAGAGCCGGGGACAGGACATTCACCCCTCCACTTT. It encodes CASREPGTGHSPLHF.

This rearrangement joins TRBV5-1 to TRBJ2-1, with 7 positions matching TRBD2. The CDR3 is made up of 15 amino acids. The germline V gene encodes CDR1 SGHRS and CDR2 YFSETQ. The trim removed 2 bases at V and 7 bases at J, leaving 9 bases unmatched. CDR3 DNA sequence: TGCGCCAGCAGCTTCGGGGGTCTAGCGGAAAATGAGCAGTTCTTC. Amino acids: CASSFGGLAENEQFF.

Many counts were recorded for this clonotype. The chain has TRBV12-3 or TRBV12-4 and TRBJ2-7; D is tentatively TRBD1 or TRBD2 (5 bases each). Between the trimmed V and J ends, which lost 1 base and 3 bases, there was a span of 10 bases. The CDR3 length is 14 residues. The CDR3 DNA reads as TGTGCCAGCAGTTTAGTATGGGACGACTACGAGCAGTACTTC. Its translation is CASSLVWDDYEQYF.

This clonotype was seen ten or more times. The gene calls are TRBV5-1 and TRBJ2-3, with 11 bases lining up with TRBD2. The CDR3 has 15 amino acids. The ends lost 4 bases at V and 7 bases at J; junction bases unmatched: 8. From germline, CDR1 is SGHRS and CDR2 YFSETQ. CDR3 in DNA: TGCGCCAGCAGCCCACTAGCGGGAGAAGAGTATACGCAGTATTTT. Its protein product is CASSPLAGEEYTQYF.

This clonotype has ten or more counts. The chain employs TRBV20-1 and TRBJ2-3, with TRBD1 as a possible D gene (5 bases). Germline V lookup: CDR1 DFQATT, CDR2 SNEGSKA (reference sequence). The CDR3 consists of 15 residues. Trimming removed 0 bases from V and 2 bases from J, with 12 bases in between. Here the CDR3 reads CSARDWGSNTDTQYF. The CDR3 DNA reads TGCAGTGCTAGAGATTGGGGCAGTAACACAGATACGCAGTATTTT.

Many counts were recorded for this clonotype. The chain joins TRBV5-1 to TRBJ2-3; D not resolved. With 0 bases removed from V and 5 bases from J, the gap between germline ends came to 4 bases. CDR1 and CDR2 (germline): SGHRS, YFSETQ. CDR3 length equals 12 residues. In DNA form, the CDR3 reads TGCGCCAGCAGCTTGGTTGGAGATACGCAGTATTTT. It codes for CASSLVGDTQYF. The full variable domain, completed using reference TRBV5-1 and TRBJ2-3, is KAGVTQTPRYLIKTRGQQVTLSCSPISGHRSVSWYQQTPGQGLQFLFEYFSETQRNKGNFPGRFSGRQFSNSRSEMNVSTLELGDSALYLCASSLVGDTQYFGPGTRLTVL.